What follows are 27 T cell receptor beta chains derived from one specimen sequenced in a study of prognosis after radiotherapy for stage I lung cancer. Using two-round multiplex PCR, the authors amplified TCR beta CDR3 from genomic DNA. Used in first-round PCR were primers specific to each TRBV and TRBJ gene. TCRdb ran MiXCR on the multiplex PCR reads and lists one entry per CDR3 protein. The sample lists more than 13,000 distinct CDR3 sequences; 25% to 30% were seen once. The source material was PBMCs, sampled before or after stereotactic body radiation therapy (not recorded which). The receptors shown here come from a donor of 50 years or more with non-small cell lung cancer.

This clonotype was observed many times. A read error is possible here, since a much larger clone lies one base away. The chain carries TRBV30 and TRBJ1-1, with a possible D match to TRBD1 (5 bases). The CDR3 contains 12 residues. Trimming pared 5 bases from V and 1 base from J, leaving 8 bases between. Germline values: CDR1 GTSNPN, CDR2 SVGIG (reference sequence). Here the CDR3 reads CAWDRQNTEAFF. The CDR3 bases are TGTGCCTGGGACAGACAGAACACTGAAGCTTTCTTT. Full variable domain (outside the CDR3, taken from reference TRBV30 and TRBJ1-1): SQTIHQWPATLVQPVGSPLSLECTVEGTSNPNLYWYRQAAGRGLQLLFYSVGIGQISSEVPQNLSASRPQDRQFILSSKKLLLSDSGFYLCAWDRQNTEAFFGQGTRLTVV.

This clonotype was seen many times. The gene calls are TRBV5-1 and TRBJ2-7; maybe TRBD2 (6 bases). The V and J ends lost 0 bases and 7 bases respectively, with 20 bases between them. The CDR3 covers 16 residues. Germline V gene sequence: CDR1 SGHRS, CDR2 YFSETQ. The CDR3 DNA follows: TGCGCCAGCAGCTTGGGTTGGGGGGACCAATCTAGAGAGCAGTACTTC. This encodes CASSLGWGDQSREQYF.

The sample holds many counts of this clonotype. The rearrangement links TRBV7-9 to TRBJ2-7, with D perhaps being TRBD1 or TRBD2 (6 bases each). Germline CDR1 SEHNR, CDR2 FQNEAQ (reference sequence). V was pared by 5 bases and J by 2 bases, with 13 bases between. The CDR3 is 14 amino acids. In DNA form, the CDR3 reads TGTGCCAGCAGCCCTGATGGGGGGCCCTACGAGCAGTACTTC. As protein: CASSPDGGPYEQYF.

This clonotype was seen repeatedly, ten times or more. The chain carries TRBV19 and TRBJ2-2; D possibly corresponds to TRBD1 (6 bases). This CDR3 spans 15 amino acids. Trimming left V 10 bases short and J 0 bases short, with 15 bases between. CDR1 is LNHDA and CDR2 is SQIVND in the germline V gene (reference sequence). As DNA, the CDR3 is TGTGCCACGCGGACAGCCCAATCGAACACCGGGGAGCTGTTTTTT. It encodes CATRTAQSNTGELFF. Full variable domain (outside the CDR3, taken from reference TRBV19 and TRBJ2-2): DGGITQSPKYLFRKEGQNVTLSCEQNLNHDAMYWYRQDPGQGLRLIYYSQIVNDFQKGDIAEGYSVSREKKESFPLTVTSAQKNPTAFYLCATRTAQSNTGELFFGEGSRLTVL.

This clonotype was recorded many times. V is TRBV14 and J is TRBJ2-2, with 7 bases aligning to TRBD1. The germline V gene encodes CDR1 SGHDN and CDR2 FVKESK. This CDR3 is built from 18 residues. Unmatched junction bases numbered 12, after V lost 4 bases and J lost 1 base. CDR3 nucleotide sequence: TGTGCCAGCAGCCCCCCCCAGACAGGGTTCTGGAACACCGGGGAGCTGTTTTTT. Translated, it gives CASSPPQTGFWNTGELFF.

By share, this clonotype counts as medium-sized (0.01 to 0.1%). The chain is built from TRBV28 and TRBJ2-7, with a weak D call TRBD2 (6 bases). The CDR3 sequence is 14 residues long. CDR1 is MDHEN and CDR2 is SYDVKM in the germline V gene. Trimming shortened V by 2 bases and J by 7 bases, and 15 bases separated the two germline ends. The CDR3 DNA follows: TGTGCCAGCAGTTTAGGCGGGGCAGTGTGGGAGCAGTACTTC. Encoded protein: CASSLGGAVWEQYF.

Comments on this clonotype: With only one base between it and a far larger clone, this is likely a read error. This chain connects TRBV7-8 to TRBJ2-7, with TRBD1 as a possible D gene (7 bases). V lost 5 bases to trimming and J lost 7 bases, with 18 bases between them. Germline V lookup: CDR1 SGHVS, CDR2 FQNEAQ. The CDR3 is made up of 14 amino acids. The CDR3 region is CASSRGDRYNEQYF. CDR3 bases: TGTGCCAGCAGCCGCGGGGACAGATACAATGAGCAGTACTTC.

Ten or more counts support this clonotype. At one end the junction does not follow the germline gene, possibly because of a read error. Here the CDR3 DNA reads TGTGCCGGCAGCCAAGAAAGGGCGGCCAGCAATCAGCCCCAGCATTTT. Protein sequence: CAGSQERAASNQPQHF. This sequence joins TRBV3-1 and TRBJ1-5; D is unclear. This CDR3 contains 16 residues. Germline lookup yields CDR1 LGHDT and CDR2 YNNKEL (reference sequence).

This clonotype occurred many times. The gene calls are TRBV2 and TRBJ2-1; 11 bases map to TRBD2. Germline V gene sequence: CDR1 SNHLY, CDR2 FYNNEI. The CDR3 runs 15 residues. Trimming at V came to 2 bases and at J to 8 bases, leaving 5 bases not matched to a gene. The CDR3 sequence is CASSEWLAGGDEQFF. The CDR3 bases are TGTGCCAGCAGTGAATGGTTAGCGGGAGGGGATGAGCAGTTCTTC.

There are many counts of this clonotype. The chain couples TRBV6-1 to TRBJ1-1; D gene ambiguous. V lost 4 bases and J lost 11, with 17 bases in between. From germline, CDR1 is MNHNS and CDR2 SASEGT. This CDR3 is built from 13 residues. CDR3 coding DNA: TGTGCCAGCAGTGGGGAATGGGGTGAGGGCGCTTTCTTT. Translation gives CASSGEWGEGAFF.

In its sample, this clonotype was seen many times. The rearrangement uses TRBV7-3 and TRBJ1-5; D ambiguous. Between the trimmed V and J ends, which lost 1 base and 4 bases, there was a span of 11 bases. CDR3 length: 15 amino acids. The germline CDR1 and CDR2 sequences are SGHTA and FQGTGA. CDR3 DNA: TGTGCCAGCAGCTTAAATTTGCCAGGTAATCAGCCCCAGCATTTT. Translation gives CASSLNLPGNQPQHF.

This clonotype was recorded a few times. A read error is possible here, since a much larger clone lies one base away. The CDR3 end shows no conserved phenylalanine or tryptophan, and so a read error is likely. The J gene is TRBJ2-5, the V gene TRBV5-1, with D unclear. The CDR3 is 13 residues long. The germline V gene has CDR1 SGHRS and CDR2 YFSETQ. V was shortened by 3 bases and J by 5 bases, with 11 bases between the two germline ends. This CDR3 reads CASSYVTHETQYL. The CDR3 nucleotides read TGCGCCAGCAGCTACGTAACCCACGAGACCCAGTACCTC.

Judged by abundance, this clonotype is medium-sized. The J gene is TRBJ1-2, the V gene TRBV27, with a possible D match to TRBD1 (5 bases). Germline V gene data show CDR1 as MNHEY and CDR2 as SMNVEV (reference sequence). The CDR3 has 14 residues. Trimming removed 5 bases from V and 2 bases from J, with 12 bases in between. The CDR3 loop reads CASSLGTANYGYTF. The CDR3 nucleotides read TGTGCCAGCAGTCTTGGGACGGCGAACTATGGCTACACCTTC.

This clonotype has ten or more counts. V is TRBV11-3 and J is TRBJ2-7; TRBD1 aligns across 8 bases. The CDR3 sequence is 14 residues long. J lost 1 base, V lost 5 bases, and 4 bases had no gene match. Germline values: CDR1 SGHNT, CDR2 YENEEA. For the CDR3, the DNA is TGTGCCAGCAGCCCCGGACAGGGATCCTACGAGCAGTACTTC. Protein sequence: CASSPGQGSYEQYF.

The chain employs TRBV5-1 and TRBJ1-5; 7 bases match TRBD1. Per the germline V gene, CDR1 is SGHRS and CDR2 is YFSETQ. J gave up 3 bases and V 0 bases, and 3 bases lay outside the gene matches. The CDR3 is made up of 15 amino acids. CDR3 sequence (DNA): TGCGCCAGCAGCTTGGGGACAGGATTCAATCAGCCCCAGCATTTT. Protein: CASSLGTGFNQPQHF.

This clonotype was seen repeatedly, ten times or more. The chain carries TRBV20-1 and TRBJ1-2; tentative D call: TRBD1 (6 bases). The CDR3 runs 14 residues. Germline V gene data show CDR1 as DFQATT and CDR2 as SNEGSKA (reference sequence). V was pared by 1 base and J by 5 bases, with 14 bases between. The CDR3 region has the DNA TGCAGTGCTAGAGTTGGGCAGGGGCCTTATGGCTACACCTTC. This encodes CSARVGQGPYGYTF.

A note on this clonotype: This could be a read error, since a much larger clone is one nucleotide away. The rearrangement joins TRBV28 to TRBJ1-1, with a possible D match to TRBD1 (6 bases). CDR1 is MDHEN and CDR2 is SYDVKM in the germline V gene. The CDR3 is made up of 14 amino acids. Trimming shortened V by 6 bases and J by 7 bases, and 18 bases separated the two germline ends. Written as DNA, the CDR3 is TGTGCCAGCAGCCCCCCGGGGGCTGGAAATGAAGCTTTCTTT. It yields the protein CASSPPGAGNEAFF.

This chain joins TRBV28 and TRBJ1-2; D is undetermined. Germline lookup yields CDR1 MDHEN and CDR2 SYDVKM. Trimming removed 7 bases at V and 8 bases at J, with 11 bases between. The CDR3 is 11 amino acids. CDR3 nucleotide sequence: TGTGCCAGCATTCCATTGACCGGCTACACCTTC. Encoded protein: CASIPLTGYTF.

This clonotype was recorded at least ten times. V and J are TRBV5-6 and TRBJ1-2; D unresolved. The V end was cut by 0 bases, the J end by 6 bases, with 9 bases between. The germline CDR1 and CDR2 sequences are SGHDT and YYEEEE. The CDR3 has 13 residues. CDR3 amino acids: CASSLGTANGYTF. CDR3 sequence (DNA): TGTGCCAGCAGCTTGGGTACAGCTAATGGCTACACCTTC.

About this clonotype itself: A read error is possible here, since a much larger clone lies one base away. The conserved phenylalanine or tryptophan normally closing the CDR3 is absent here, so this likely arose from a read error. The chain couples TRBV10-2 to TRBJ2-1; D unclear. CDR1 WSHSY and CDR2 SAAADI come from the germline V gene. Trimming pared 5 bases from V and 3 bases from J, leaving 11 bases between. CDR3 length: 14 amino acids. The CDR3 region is CASSKHMDYNEQFL. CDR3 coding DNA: TGCGCCAGCAGTAAGCACATGGACTACAATGAGCAGTTCCTC.

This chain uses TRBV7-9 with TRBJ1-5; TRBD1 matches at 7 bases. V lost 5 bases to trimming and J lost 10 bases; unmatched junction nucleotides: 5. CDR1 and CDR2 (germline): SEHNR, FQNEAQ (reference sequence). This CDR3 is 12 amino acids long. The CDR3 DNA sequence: TGTGCCAGCAGCGACAGGGAGGGACCCCAGCATTTT. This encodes CASSDREGPQHF.

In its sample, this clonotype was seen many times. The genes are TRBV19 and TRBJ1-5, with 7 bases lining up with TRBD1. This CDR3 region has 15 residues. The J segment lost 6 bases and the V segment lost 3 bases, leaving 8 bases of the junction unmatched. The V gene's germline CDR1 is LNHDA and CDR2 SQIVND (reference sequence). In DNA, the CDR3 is TGTGCCAGTAGTATTCAAGACAGGGCTAGTCAGCCCCAGCATTTT. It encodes CASSIQDRASQPQHF.

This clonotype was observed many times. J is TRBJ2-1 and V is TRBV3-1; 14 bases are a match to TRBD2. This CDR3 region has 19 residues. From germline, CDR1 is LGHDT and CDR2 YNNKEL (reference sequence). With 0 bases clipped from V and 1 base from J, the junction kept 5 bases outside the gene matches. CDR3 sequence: CASSQDTGTSGRSYNEQFF. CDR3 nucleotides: TGTGCCAGCAGCCAAGACACCGGGACTAGCGGGAGATCCTACAATGAGCAGTTCTTC.

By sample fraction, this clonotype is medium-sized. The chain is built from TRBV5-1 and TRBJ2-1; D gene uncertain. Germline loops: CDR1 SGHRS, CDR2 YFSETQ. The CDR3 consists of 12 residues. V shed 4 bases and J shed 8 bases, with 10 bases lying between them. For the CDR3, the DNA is TGCGCCAGCAGCCCCGAGGTTGATGAGCAGTTCTTC. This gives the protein CASSPEVDEQFF.

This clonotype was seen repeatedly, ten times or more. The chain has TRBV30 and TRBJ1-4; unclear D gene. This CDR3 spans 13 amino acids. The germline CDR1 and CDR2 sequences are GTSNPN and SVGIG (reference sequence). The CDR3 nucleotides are TGTGCAACACAGTGGGTAGGAGGTGAAAAACTGTTTTTT. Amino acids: CATQWVGGEKLFF.

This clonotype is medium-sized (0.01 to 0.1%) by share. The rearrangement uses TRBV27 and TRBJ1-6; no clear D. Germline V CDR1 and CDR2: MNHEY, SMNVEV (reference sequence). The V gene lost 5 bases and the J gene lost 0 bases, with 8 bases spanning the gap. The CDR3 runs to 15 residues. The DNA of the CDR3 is TGTGCCAGCAGTGCGGGGAGCTCCTATAATTCACCCCTCCACTTT. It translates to CASSAGSSYNSPLHF.

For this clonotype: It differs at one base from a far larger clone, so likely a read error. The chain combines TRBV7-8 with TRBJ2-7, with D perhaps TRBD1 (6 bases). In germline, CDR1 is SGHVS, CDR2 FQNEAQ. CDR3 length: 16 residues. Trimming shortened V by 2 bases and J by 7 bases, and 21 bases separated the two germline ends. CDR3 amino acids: CASSLNRGGTGGEQYF. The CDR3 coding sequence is TGTGCCAGCAGCTTAAACAGAGGGGGTACCGGAGGTGAGCAGTACTTC.